Listed below are T cell receptor beta chains from one sample, sequenced in a study of Graves' ophthalmopathy and Graves' hyperthyroidism. TCRdb reanalysed the multiplex PCR reads using MiXCR and keeps one entry per CDR3 protein. The sample has 200,000 to 250,000 distinct CDR3 sequences, 20% to 25% seen once. Source material: peripheral blood. Source of these receptors: a woman between 50 and 59 years old with Graves' ophthalmopathy. The CDR3 runs from the conserved cysteine through the conserved F or W. Fields, in order: clone size, V gene, J gene, D gene, CDR3 protein, CDR3 DNA. A D gene is named only where the DNA matches it firmly. Expanded clones get a size class; other rows say once, few or many, or leave the size out.

many	TRBV2	TRBJ1-1	.	CASTAVKTENTEAFF	TGTGCCAGCACCGCTGTGAAGACGGAAAACACTGAAGCTTTCTTT
many	TRBV6-4	TRBJ2-2	.	CASTRQGTFSNTGELFF	TGTGCCAGCACCCGACAAGGGACTTTCTCTAACACCGGGGAGCTGTTTTTT
many	TRBV7-6	TRBJ1-2	.	CASSLDGATGYTF	TGTGCCAGCAGCTTAGACGGGGCGACCGGCTACACCTTC
many	TRBV12-3/TRBV12-4	TRBJ2-7	.	CASSLPMTARGYEQYF	TGTGCCAGCAGTTTACCCATGACCGCGCGGGGCTACGAGCAGTACTTC
many	TRBV30	TRBJ1-5	.	CAWSRAANQPQHF	TGTGCCTGGAGTCGGGCAGCTAATCAGCCCCAGCATTTT
many	TRBV27	TRBJ1-3	.	CASSLSRQGGNTIYF	TGTGCCAGCAGTTTATCGCGTCAGGGTGGGAACACCATATATTTT
many	TRBV7-8	TRBJ2-7	.	CASSLGASEQYF	TGTGCCAGCAGCTTAGGGGCAAGCGAGCAGTACTTC
few	TRBV4-2	TRBJ2-5	TRBD2	CASSRVGGGRETQYF	TGTGCCAGCAGCCGGGTCGGGGGGGGGCGAGAGACCCAGTACTTC
many	TRBV30	TRBJ1-1	.	CAWSNGRLNTEAFF	TGTGCCTGGAGTAACGGACGACTGAACACTGAAGCTTTCTTT
many	TRBV7-3	TRBJ2-7	.	CASSINSLGEQYF	TGTGCCAGCAGTATCAATTCCCTAGGGGAGCAGTACTTC
many	TRBV12-5	TRBJ2-5	TRBD2	CASELANQETQYF	TGTGCTAGTGAACTAGCGAACCAAGAGACCCAGTACTTC
many	TRBV6-1	TRBJ2-7	.	CASKVGGGFYEQYF	TGTGCCAGCAAAGTGGGTGGGGGTTTCTACGAGCAGTACTTC
many	TRBV27	TRBJ1-2	TRBD1	CASSLLGQGGTHGYTF	TGTGCCAGCAGTTTGCTAGGACAGGGGGGTACGCATGGCTACACCTTC
few	TRBV11-2	TRBJ2-5	.	CASSYQGRETQYF	TGTGCCAGCAGCTATCAGGGGCGAGAGACCCAGTACTTC
many	TRBV15	TRBJ1-1	.	CATSREGGTEAFF	TGTGCCACCAGCAGAGAGGGTGGGACTGAAGCTTTCTTT
many	TRBV20-1	TRBJ2-5	TRBD2	CSARSLLAGETQYF	TGCAGTGCTAGATCGCTACTAGCGGGAGAGACCCAGTACTTC
few	TRBV24-1	TRBJ2-2	.	CATSDLYSVAGELFF	TGTGCCACCAGTGACTTATACTCAGTGGCCGGGGAGCTGTTTTTT
few	TRBV6-4	TRBJ2-7	TRBD2	CARSTGCGLAGNQAVSYEQYF	TGTGCCAGATCTACGGGGTGCGGACTAGCGGGGAACCAGGCGGTCTCTTACGAGCAGTACTTC
.	TRBV7-9	TRBJ2-5	.	CASRHRSDNQETQYF	TGTGCCAGCAGACACCGCTCTGACAACCAAGAGACCCAGTACTTC
.	TRBV6-5	TRBJ2-7	TRBD1	CASSYSPGTGENEQYF	TGTGCCAGCAGTTACTCCCCCGGGACAGGAGAGAACGAGCAGTACTTC
.	TRBV12-3/TRBV12-4	TRBJ2-5	TRBD2	CASSSGSGPQETQYF	TGTGCCAGCAGTTCTGGTAGCGGGCCACAAGAGACCCAGTACTTC
few	TRBV2	TRBJ1-1	.	CASSEVESTEAFF	TGTGCCAGCAGTGAAGTTGAGTCCACTGAAGCTTTCTTT